This T cell receptor (beta chain) was documented in a study of blood T cell repertoires in COVID-19. Background on the study: In each case, the material was cDNA or gDNA derived from T cells, B-cell-depleted T cells, or PBMCs.

Per the authors' pipeline: Amplifying reference gene primers gave estimates of nucleated cell counts. TCRdb's copy holds only in-frame clones and misses some; the assay was immunoSEQ multiplex PCR. V and J calls and clone size are copied from that table; D and trimming were computed from the DNA. The table has around 230,000 clones, about 83% seen once; the top ten hold around 2.3%. Sequenced input: peripheral blood. This sequence originates from a woman aged 40 to 49 with active or convalescent COVID-19.

The CDR3 nucleotides read TGTGCCAGCAGTCAAACCGGGACAGGGGGCAGATACGAGCAGTACTTC. It codes for CASSQTGTGGRYEQYF. The chain joins TRBV28 to TRBJ2-7, with 12 bases aligning to TRBD1. The germline V gene encodes CDR1 MDHEN and CDR2 SYDVKM. The trim removed 5 bases at V and 4 bases at J, leaving 9 bases unmatched. This CDR3 is 16 amino acids long.